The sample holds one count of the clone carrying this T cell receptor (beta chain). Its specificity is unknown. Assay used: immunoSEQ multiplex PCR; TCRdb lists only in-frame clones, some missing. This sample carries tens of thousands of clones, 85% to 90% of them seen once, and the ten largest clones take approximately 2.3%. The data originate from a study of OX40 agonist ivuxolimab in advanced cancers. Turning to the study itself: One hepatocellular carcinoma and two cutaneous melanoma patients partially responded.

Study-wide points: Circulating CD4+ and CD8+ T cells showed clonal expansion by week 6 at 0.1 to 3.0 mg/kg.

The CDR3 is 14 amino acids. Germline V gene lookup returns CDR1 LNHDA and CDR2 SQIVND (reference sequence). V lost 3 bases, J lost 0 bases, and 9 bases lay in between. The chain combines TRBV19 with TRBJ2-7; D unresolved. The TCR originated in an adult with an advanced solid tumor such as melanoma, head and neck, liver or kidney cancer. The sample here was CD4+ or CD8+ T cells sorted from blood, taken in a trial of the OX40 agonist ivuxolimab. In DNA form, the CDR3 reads TGTGCCAGTAGTATCGAAGGGAACTCCTACGAGCAGTACTTC. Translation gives CASSIEGNSYEQYF.